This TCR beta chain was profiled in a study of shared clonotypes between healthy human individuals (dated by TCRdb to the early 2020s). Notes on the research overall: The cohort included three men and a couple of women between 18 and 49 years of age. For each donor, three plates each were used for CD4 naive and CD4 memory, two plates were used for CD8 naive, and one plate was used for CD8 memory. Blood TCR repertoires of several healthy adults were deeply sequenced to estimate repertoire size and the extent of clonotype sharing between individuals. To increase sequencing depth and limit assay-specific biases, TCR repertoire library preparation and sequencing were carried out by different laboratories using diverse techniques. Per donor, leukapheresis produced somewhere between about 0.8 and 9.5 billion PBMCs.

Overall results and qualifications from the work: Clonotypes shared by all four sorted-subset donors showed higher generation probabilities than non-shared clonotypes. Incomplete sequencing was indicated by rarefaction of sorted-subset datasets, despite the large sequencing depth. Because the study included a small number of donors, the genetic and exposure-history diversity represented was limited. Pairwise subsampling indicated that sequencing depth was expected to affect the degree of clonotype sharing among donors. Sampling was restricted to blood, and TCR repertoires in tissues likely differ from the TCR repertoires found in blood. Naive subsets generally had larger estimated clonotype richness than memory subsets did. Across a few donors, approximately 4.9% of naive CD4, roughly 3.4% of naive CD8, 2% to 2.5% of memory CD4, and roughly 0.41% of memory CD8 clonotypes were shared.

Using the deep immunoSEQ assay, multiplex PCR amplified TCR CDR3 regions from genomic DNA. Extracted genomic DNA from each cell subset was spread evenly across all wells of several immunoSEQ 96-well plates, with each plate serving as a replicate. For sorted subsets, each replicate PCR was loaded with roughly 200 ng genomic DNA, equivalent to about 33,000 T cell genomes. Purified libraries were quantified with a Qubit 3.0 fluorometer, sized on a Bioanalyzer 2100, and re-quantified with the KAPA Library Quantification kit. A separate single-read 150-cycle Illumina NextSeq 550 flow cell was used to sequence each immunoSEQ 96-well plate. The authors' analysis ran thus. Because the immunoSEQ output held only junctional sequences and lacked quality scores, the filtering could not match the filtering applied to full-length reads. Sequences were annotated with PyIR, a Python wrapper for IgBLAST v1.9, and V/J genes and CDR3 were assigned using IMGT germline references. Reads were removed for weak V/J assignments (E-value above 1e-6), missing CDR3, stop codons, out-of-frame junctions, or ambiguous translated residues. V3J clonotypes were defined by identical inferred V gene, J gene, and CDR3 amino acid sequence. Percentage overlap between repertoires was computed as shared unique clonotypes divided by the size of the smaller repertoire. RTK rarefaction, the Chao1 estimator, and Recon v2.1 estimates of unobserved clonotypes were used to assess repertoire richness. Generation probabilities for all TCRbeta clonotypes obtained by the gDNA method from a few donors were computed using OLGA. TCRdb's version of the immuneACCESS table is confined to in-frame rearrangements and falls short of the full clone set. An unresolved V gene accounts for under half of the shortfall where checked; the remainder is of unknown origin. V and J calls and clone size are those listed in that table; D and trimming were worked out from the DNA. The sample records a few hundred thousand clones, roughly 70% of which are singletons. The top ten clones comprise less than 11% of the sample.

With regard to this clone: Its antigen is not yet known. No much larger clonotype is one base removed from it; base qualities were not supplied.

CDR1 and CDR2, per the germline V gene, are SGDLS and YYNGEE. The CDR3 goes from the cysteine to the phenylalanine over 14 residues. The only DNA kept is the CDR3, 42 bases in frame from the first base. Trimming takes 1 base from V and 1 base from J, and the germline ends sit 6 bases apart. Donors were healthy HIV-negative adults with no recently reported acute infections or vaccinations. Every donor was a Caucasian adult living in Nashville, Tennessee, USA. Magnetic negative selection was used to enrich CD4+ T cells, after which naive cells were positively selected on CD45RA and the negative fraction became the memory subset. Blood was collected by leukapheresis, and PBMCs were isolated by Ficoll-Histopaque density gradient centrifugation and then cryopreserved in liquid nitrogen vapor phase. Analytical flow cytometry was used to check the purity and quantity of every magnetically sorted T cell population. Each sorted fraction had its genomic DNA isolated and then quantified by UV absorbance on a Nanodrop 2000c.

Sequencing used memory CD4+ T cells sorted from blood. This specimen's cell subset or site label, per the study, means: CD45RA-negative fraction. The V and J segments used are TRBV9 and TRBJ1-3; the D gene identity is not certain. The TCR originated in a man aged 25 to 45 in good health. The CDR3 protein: CASSVLGSGNTIYF. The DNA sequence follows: TGTGCCAGCAGCGTACTCGGTTCTGGAAACACCATATATTTT.